This T cell receptor (beta chain) was identified during a study of blood T cell repertoires in COVID-19. Study summary: The samples span acute and convalescent COVID-19 from the United States, Italy and Spain.

Authors' methods: Reference gene primers were amplified, and this amplification served to estimate nucleated cell counts. Produced via immunoSEQ multiplex PCR; TCRdb's table is partial and in-frame only. For V, J and clone size, that table is used; D and trimming come from the DNA. The repertoire holds roughly 290,000 clones, with approximately 85% as singletons. The CDR3 runs 17 residues. V dropped 4 bases and J dropped 0; count of bases not matched to a gene: 12. The germline V gene has CDR1 MDHEN and CDR2 SYDVKM. Participants were aged about 18 to 90 years, lived in 24 US areas, and enrolled virtually. Categorization into cohorts depended on clinical history that participants reported.

The rearrangement uses TRBV28 and TRBJ2-7; 7 bases match TRBD1. Sample: PBMCs or T cells enriched from blood (not recorded which). The TCR sequence derives from a woman aged 25 to 39 who had recovered from COVID-19. CDR3 in amino acids: CASSSVQTGPSSYEQYF. The CDR3 DNA reads TGTGCCAGCAGTTCGGTCCAGACAGGGCCTAGCTCCTACGAGCAGTACTTC.